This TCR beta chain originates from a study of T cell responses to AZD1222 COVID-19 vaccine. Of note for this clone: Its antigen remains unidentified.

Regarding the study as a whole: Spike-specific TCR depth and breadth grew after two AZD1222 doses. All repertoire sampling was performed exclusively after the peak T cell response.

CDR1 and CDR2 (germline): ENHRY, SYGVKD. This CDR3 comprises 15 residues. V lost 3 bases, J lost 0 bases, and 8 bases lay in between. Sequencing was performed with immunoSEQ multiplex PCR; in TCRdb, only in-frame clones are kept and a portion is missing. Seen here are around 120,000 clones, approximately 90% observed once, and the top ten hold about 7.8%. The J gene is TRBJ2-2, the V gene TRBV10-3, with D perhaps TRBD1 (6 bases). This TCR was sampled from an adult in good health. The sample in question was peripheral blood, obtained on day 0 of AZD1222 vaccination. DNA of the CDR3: TGTGCCATCAGTGACGGGACAACGAACACCGGGGAGCTGTTTTTT. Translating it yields CAISDGTTNTGELFF.